A single sample gave rise to the 7 T cell receptor beta chains below, sequenced in a study of shared clonotypes between healthy human individuals. Here immunoSEQ multiplex PCR was the method, and the copy in TCRdb shows in-frame clones only, minus some. The sample includes 2 million to 2.5 million clones, over 85% seen only once; the top ten take roughly 0.39%. Sequenced sample: naive CD4+ T cells from PBMCs. Subset given: CD45RA+ positively selected. These receptors were collected from a man between 18 and 35 years old in good health. Some clones in this sample may be carry-over from other donors' samples.

The chain joins TRBV9 to TRBJ2-3; 7 positions match TRBD2. Germline V CDR1 and CDR2: SGDLS, YYNGEE. The CDR3 runs 17 residues. J was trimmed by 0 bases and V by 6 bases; bases with no gene match: 13. The CDR3 loop reads CASTRPGGNPSTDTQYF. The CDR3 bases are TGTGCCAGCACTCGACCCGGGGGGAATCCTAGCACAGATACGCAGTATTTT.

This clone was recorded once. The chain joins TRBV5-1 to TRBJ2-7, with TRBD2 matching 9 bases. The CDR3 consists of 16 residues. Per the germline V gene, CDR1 is SGHRS and CDR2 is YFSETQ. The J segment lost 5 bases and the V segment lost 2 bases, leaving 11 bases of the junction unmatched. The CDR3 sequence: CASSFPQASGTDEQYF. CDR3 DNA sequence: TGCGCCAGCAGCTTCCCCCAGGCTAGCGGGACGGACGAGCAGTACTTC.

V gene TRBV6-1 combines with J gene TRBJ2-3; 8 nucleotides line up with TRBD2. Germline-derived CDR1 and CDR2 are MNHNS and SASEGT. The CDR3 is 15 amino acids. Losses at the gene ends were 10 bases for V and 6 bases for J; bases not matched to a gene: 15. CDR3 coding DNA: TGTGCCACTCGCGGACTAGCAACCCCACTGGATACGCAGTATTTT. Amino acid sequence: CATRGLATPLDTQYF.

The chain carries TRBV6-6 and TRBJ1-2; weak D call: TRBD1 (5 bases). CDR3 size: 13 residues. The germline gives CDR1 MNHNY, CDR2 SVGAGI (reference sequence). With 4 bases removed from V and 7 bases from J, the gap between germline ends came to 13 bases. The CDR3 here is CASSFKGTAGYTF. The CDR3 DNA sequence: TGTGCCAGCAGTTTCAAAGGGACGGCTGGCTACACCTTC.

The rearrangement uses TRBV15 and TRBJ1-1; D possibly corresponds to TRBD1 (5 bases). V dropped 0 bases and J dropped 11 bases, with 22 bases sitting between them. The V gene's germline CDR1 is LNHNV and CDR2 YYDKDF (reference sequence). The CDR3 sequence is 16 residues long. DNA for the CDR3: TGTGCCACCAGCAGAGAATCCGGACAATGGGGTCCGGGGGCTTTCTTT. Translation: CATSRESGQWGPGAFF.

The chain is built from TRBV6-5 and TRBJ1-2; tentative D call: TRBD1 (5 bases). In germline, CDR1 is MNHEY, CDR2 SVGAGI. This CDR3 contains 12 residues. The V end was cut by 6 bases, the J end by 6 bases, with 11 bases between. The CDR3 sequence is CASSPSGNGYTF. CDR3 DNA sequence: TGTGCCAGCAGCCCCTCAGGGAATGGCTACACCTTC.

This chain connects TRBV18 to TRBJ2-1; the match to TRBD1 covers 7 bases. With V trimmed by 3 bases and J by 3 bases, 5 bases remained unmatched. The CDR3 consists of 15 residues. In germline, CDR1 is KGHSH, CDR2 LQKENI. The CDR3: CASSPNRGGYNEQFF. The CDR3 DNA sequence: TGTGCCAGCTCACCGAACAGGGGTGGCTACAATGAGCAGTTCTTC.